This T cell receptor (beta chain) was sequenced for a study of blood T cell repertoires in COVID-19. Study-wide background: The study drew acute and convalescent COVID-19 samples from the United States, Italy and Spain. Sources were T cells, B-cell-depleted T cells, or PBMCs; the material itself was cDNA or gDNA.

The CDR3 is 16 residues long. Germline CDR1 and CDR2: KGHSH and LQKENI. V was trimmed by 5 bases and J by 5 bases, leaving 16 bases between them. At least ten counts were recorded for this clone. TCRdb keeps only in-frame clones here, not all; method: immunoSEQ multiplex PCR. The sample has more than 150,000 clones, 70% to 80% seen once. Sequenced sample: peripheral blood. This rearrangement joins TRBV18 to TRBJ2-6; no definite D call. The clonotype originates from a man in his forties or fifties who had recovered from COVID-19. The CDR3 region is CASSVQAISWANVLTF. In nucleotides, the CDR3 is TGTGCCAGCTCAGTTCAGGCTATAAGCTGGGCCAACGTCCTGACTTTC.